This note documents a single T cell receptor (beta chain) sequence. Its antigen remains unknown. The data were obtained in a study of T cell responses to AZD1222 COVID-19 vaccine. Overall study findings and caveats: Among vaccine-associated CD4 TCRs, coverage spanned spike, with dominance at 160-218 and 743-854. Reportedly, close to half of spike-specific TCRs are directed against unmutated variant regions.

The V gene's germline CDR1 is KGHSH and CDR2 LQKENI. Trimming cost V 0 bases and J 5 bases; bases outside gene matches: 0. CDR3 length equals 13 residues. TCRdb's copy holds only in-frame clones and misses some; the assay was immunoSEQ multiplex PCR. The sample records around 88,000 clones, around 90% being singletons. The clonotype originates from an adult in good health. The chain couples TRBV18 to TRBJ2-5; 7 bases line up with TRBD2. The sequences come from peripheral blood, collected on day 0 of MenACWY control vaccination. The CDR3 DNA sequence: TGTGCCAGCTCACCACCGGGAGGGGAGACCCAGTACTTC. It codes for CASSPPGGETQYF.